This is a list of T cell receptor beta chains from one sample in a study of cytomegalovirus exposure and HLA in healthy donors. Here immunoSEQ multiplex PCR was the method, and the copy in TCRdb shows in-frame clones only, minus some. The profile covers about 120,000 clones, with roughly nine tenths appearing a single time and less than 4.5% taken by the ten largest. The specimen sequenced was PBMCs. Source of these receptors: a man aged 18 to 30 in good health and CMV-seropositive. Both conserved end residues are part of each CDR3. Fields, in order: J gene, V gene, D gene, clone size, CDR3 DNA, CDR3 protein. A D gene is named only where the DNA matches it firmly. Expanded clones are given a class, and other clones once, few, many or no size at all.

>TRBJ1-2|TRBV15|NA|NA
TGTGCCACCAGCAGAGACAGGGTCGTCGCAATCTATGGCTACACCTTC
CATSRDRVVAIYGYTF
>TRBJ1-5|TRBV6-1|NA|NA
TGTGCCAGCAGCCCGAATCGGAGCAATCAGCCCCAGCATTTT
CASSPNRSNQPQHF
>TRBJ1-1|TRBV7-2|NA|NA
TGTGCCAGCAGCTCAAGCCCCGGGGTTACTGAAGCTTTCTTT
CASSSSPGVTEAFF
>TRBJ2-1|TRBV19|TRBD2|NA
TGTGCCAGTAGTATAGTAGCTAGCGGGGGCAATGAGCAGTTCTTC
CASSIVASGGNEQFF
>TRBJ2-7|TRBV10-1|NA|NA
TGCGCCAGCAGTGAGTCGAGACACCTTCTCTACGAGCAGTACTTC
CASSESRHLLYEQYF
>TRBJ1-2|TRBV5-1|NA|NA
TGCGCCAGCAGCTTGAGTCCGGGAGAAAACTATGGCTACACCTTC
CASSLSPGENYGYTF
>TRBJ2-7|TRBV10-3|TRBD1|few
TGTGCCATCAGGGGACAGGGGGGCTACGAGCAGTACTTC
CAIRGQGGYEQYF
>TRBJ2-3|TRBV9|NA|once
TGTGCCAGCAGCGTAGGTTGGTTGCGGGGCAGCACAGATACGCAGTATTTT
CASSVGWLRGSTDTQYF
>TRBJ2-3|TRBV28|NA|NA
TGTGCCAGCAGTGACGCCGCGGGGATCCCCGTTTCTTCTGATACGCAGTATTTT
CASSDAAGIPVSSDTQYF
>TRBJ1-1|TRBV4-1|TRBD1|NA
TGCGCCAGCAGCCAAGATGGTTGGGACAGTCTGAACACTGAAGCTTTCTTT
CASSQDGWDSLNTEAFF
>TRBJ2-5|TRBV5-1|TRBD1|NA
TGCGCCAGCAGCCTTACATCAGGGGGCTCGGAGACCCAGTACTTC
CASSLTSGGSETQYF
>TRBJ2-7|TRBV6-5|TRBD1|NA
TGTGCCAGCAGCCGCAGGGACAGGGGGCTCTACGAGCAGTACTTC
CASSRRDRGLYEQYF
>TRBJ2-1|TRBV6-5|NA|once
TGTGCCAGCAGTTACTCGAACGGAGAGAAGAATGAGCAGTTCTTC
CASSYSNGEKNEQFF
>TRBJ2-3|TRBV7-2|TRBD2|NA
TGTGCCAGCAGCTTAACCGGGGGGGGTTCAGATACGCAGTATTTT
CASSLTGGGSDTQYF
>TRBJ1-2|TRBV28|TRBD1|NA
TGTGCCAGCAGTTCCTACCGGGACAGTAAAGAGGATGGCTACACCTTC
CASSSYRDSKEDGYTF
>TRBJ1-5|TRBV9|NA|NA
TGTGCCAGCAGCGCGGGGACTAATCAGCCCCAGCATTTT
CASSAGTNQPQHF
>TRBJ2-3|TRBV6-6|TRBD2|NA
TGTGCCAGCAGTACTAGCGGGGGGGCCCCAGATACGCAGTATTTT
CASSTSGGAPDTQYF
>TRBJ2-7|TRBV28|TRBD2|NA
TGTGCCAGCAGTTCCACTCGCGGGAGACCTAACCCGTACTTC
CASSSTRGRPNPYF
>TRBJ2-5|TRBV5-1|NA|NA
TGCGCCAGCAGCCCGACCAGGACTAATGTAGAGACCCAGTACTTC
CASSPTRTNVETQYF
>TRBJ1-6|TRBV19|TRBD1|few
TGTGCCAGTAGTACATCGGGACAGCGCTATTCACCCCTCCACTTT
CASSTSGQRYSPLHF
>TRBJ2-3|TRBV2|TRBD1|NA
TGTGCCCGCTGGGACAGGGTCACAGATACGCAGTATTTT
CARWDRVTDTQYF
>TRBJ1-3|TRBV6-6|NA|NA
TGTGCCAGCAGTCCCGGGGTCTCTGGAAACACCATATATTTT
CASSPGVSGNTIYF